A selection of T cell receptor beta chains follows, all from one sample in a study of T-cell memory formation after mild COVID-19. TCRdb called the 5' RACE reads again in MiXCR, with one record for every CDR3 protein. The table records over 150,000 distinct CDR3 sequences, about a fifth of them present only once. The sample consisted of PBMCs or a T cell subset sorted from them (not recorded which). These receptors came from a man younger than 30 who had mild COVID-19 (a few samples of this study predate the infection). Cell type and time point are not known. CDR3s include the opening cysteine and the closing phenylalanine or tryptophan. D genes are given only for firm matches.

D gene	V gene	CDR3 protein
TRBD2	TRBV5-6	CASSLQRGGYNEQFF
TRBD1	TRBV4-1	CASSYRGQGQGYTF
.	TRBV12-3/TRBV12-4	CASTSLAENIQYF
.	TRBV7-3	CASSPGPATDTQYF
.	TRBV4-1	CASSPPIQYF
.	TRBV5-1	CASSLRGARTGELFF
.	TRBV4-3	CASSQEGRNYGYTF
TRBD2	TRBV6-5	CASSYSGERGSGEQFF
TRBD1	TRBV7-9	CASSPPGQGITEAFF
.	TRBV6-2/TRBV6-3	CASSDEGTYTDTQYF
.	TRBV7-2	CASSSDPGGWETQYF
.	TRBV19	CASSAQGDTGELFF
TRBD2	TRBV20-1	CSAKPGGPTGELFF
.	TRBV10-3	CAISEVEQGKKTQYF
.	TRBV5-6	CASSGQTGRLFF
TRBD1	TRBV6-2/TRBV6-3	CASTSTGVNGYTF
.	TRBV11-2	CASSLGLGGRDTQYF
.	TRBV6-2/TRBV6-3	CASTASTDTQYF
.	TRBV5-8	CASSLVYSNQPQHF
TRBD2	TRBV18	CASSPPARGTDTQYF
.	TRBV5-1	CATQPRPIPADTQYF
.	TRBV12-3/TRBV12-4	CASSFRGWGNQPQHF
.	TRBV4-3	CASSHRAASTDTQYF
TRBD1	TRBV7-2	CASSVGQGRVYGYTF
.	TRBV6-5	CASSTSGSHQPQHF
.	TRBV7-6	CASSPRQVHEQFF
TRBD1	TRBV5-4	CASSLPQGVRSGANVLTF
TRBD2	TRBV20-1	CSAFQRGGVDTQYF
TRBD1	TRBV12-3/TRBV12-4	CASSFGGGEAQPQHF
.	TRBV4-1	CASSQGRGFGETQYF
.	TRBV7-9	CAGSGQSRETQYF
.	TRBV12-3/TRBV12-4	CASESLGNTIYF
TRBD1	TRBV7-9	CASRGQTENTEAFF
.	TRBV24-1	CATSDGSGYGYTF
TRBD1	TRBV6-5	CASSFAGTGRKAFF
TRBD2	TRBV7-2	CASSSGLLAGSTDTQYF
.	TRBV7-8	CASSLRDSPLHF
.	TRBV6-1	CASSDQGGKTEAFF
.	TRBV5-1	CASSLAGMSEQYF
TRBD2	TRBV4-1	CASSRGLAGGSYEQYF
.	TRBV12-3/TRBV12-4	CASRNERNTEAFF